This T cell receptor (beta chain) originates from a study of OX40 agonist ivuxolimab in advanced cancers. Profiling relied on immunoSEQ multiplex PCR, and the TCRdb table lists in-frame clones only, not all of them. The sample lists roughly 57,000 clones; just under 80% were seen once. This clone was recorded a few times. The CDR3 spans 16 residues. CDR1 is LNHDA and CDR2 is SQIVND in the germline V gene (reference sequence). V was cut by 4 bases and J by 0 bases, with 15 bases left in between. The rearrangement links TRBV19 to TRBJ1-1; possibly TRBD1 for D (6 bases). The origin of this receptor is an adult with an advanced solid tumor such as melanoma, head and neck, liver or kidney cancer. The specimen comprised CD4+ or CD8+ T cells sorted from blood, sampled in a trial of the OX40 agonist ivuxolimab. CDR3 amino acids: CASSKTGKMMNTEAFF. The CDR3 bases are TGTGCCAGTAGTAAAACAGGGAAAATGATGAACACTGAAGCTTTCTTT.